A single sample is the source of the 28 T cell receptor beta chains below, sequenced in a study of identical twins. TCRdb itself ran the 5' RACE reads through MiXCR, one entry per CDR3 protein. The table includes about 700,000 distinct CDR3 sequences, less than 7% detected once. Source material: naive T cells sorted from blood. Every receptor here comes from a man aged 18 to 30 in good health.

As regards this clonotype: Being one base from a much bigger clone, this may be a read error. This sequence joins TRBV12-3 or TRBV12-4 and TRBJ2-7; 7 nucleotides line up with TRBD1. The CDR3 is 13 amino acids. With 5 bases clipped from V and 6 bases from J, the junction kept 7 bases outside the gene matches. The CDR3 sequence is CASSGLQGVEQYF. The CDR3 DNA follows: TGTGCCAGCAGTGGCTTGCAGGGGGTCGAGCAGTACTTC.

This clonotype was counted at least ten times. This sequence joins TRBV12-3 or TRBV12-4 and TRBJ1-5; D perhaps matches TRBD1 (5 bases). V was trimmed by 3 bases and J by 5 bases, leaving 23 bases between them. The CDR3 has 18 amino acids. CDR3 DNA sequence: TGTGCCAGCAGTTTTTCTGGGCGAATGCGACAGTCAGATCAGCCCCAGCATTTT. This codes for CASSFSGRMRQSDQPQHF.

This clonotype was observed a few times. V is TRBV15 and J is TRBJ1-2; D not certain. CDR3 length: 15 amino acids. Germline loops: CDR1 LNHNV, CDR2 YYDKDF (reference sequence). The V end lost 1 base, the J end lost 0 bases, and 9 bases lay between the germline ends. The CDR3 region is CATSRVPGANYGYTF. CDR3 nucleotide sequence: TGTGCCACCAGCAGAGTACCAGGAGCTAACTATGGCTACACCTTC.

This clonotype was recorded many times. This sequence joins TRBV4-1 and TRBJ2-7, with TRBD2 as a possible D gene (5 bases). Germline values: CDR1 MGHRA, CDR2 YSYEKL. Trimming shortened V by 4 bases and J by 1 base, and 11 bases separated the two germline ends. This CDR3 region has 14 residues. The DNA for the CDR3 is TGCGCCAGCAGCCCATACGGGGTATCCTACGAGCAGTACGTC. Residues: CASSPYGVSYEQYV.

This clonotype occurred many times. The chain links TRBV20-1 to TRBJ2-7; no reliable D call. The CDR3 contains 11 residues. Germline V gene lookup returns CDR1 DFQATT and CDR2 SNEGSKA (reference sequence). Trimming shortened V by 3 bases and J by 6 bases, and 9 bases separated the two germline ends. The CDR3 protein is CSARSTAEQYV. CDR3 DNA sequence: TGCAGTGCTAGGTCTACGGCCGAGCAGTACGTC.

This clonotype appeared a few times. The rearrangement joins TRBV5-1 to TRBJ1-1; D is unclear. Germline V CDR1 and CDR2: SGHRS, YFSETQ. This CDR3 is built from 14 residues. With 6 bases removed from V and 0 bases from J, the gap between germline ends came to 12 bases. The CDR3 protein is CASTEGGMNTEAFF. CDR3 coding DNA: TGCGCCAGCACCGAGGGAGGGATGAACACTGAAGCTTTCTTT.

The chain couples TRBV7-2 to TRBJ2-7, with 8 bases aligning to TRBD2. The CDR3 consists of 15 residues. Germline V CDR1 and CDR2: SGHTA, FQGNSA. Losses at the gene ends were 1 base for V and 6 bases for J; bases not matched to a gene: 8. The DNA of the CDR3 is TGTGCCAGCAGCTTAGAAACCGCGGGAGGCGTCGAGCAGTACTTC. It specifies CASSLETAGGVEQYF.

This clonotype turned up a few times. The rearrangement uses TRBV6-4 and TRBJ2-3, with D perhaps TRBD2 (6 bases). Per germline, CDR1 MRHNA and CDR2 SNTAGT. Trimming cost V 7 bases and J 0 bases, with 17 bases left between them. The CDR3 is 16 residues long. CDR3 in amino acids: CASIAVAESSTDTQYF. CDR3 DNA: TGTGCCAGCATTGCGGTAGCGGAATCTAGCACAGATACGCAGTATTTT.

This clonotype has at least ten counts. The chain couples TRBV28 to TRBJ1-1, with D possibly TRBD1 on 5 matching bases. The CDR3 covers 15 residues. The ends were cut back, 6 bases at V and 1 base at J, with 15 bases in the middle. Germline-derived CDR1 and CDR2 are MDHEN and SYDVKM. Here the CDR3 reads CASSFSGAPNTEAFF. The CDR3 DNA sequence: TGTGCCAGCAGCTTCTCCGGGGCACCGAACACTGAAGCTTTCTTT.

This clonotype came up many times. V and J are TRBV20-1 and TRBJ2-1; no definite D call. CDR1 DFQATT and CDR2 SNEGSKA come from the germline V gene (reference sequence). Trimming removed 0 bases at V and 5 bases at J, with 14 bases between. The CDR3 runs 15 residues. CDR3 DNA sequence: TGCAGTGCTAGAGATGAAACGGTGAGGCACAATGAGCAGTTCTTC. It yields the protein CSARDETVRHNEQFF.

This clonotype was counted only a few times. The chain carries TRBV14 and TRBJ2-2; the D is unclear. Germline V lookup: CDR1 SGHDN, CDR2 FVKESK. The CDR3 spans 14 residues. V lost 4 bases to trimming and J lost 3 bases, with 9 bases between them. CDR3 sequence: CASSPRSDTGELFF. Here the CDR3 DNA reads TGTGCCAGCAGCCCCAGGTCAGACACCGGGGAGCTGTTTTTT.

This clonotype was observed at least ten times. V usage is TRBV12-3 or TRBV12-4 and J usage is TRBJ2-5, with TRBD1 as a possible D gene (6 bases). The CDR3 spans 11 residues. CDR3 amino acids: CDREGEETQYF. The CDR3 DNA reads TGTGACAGGGAAGGGGAAGAGACCCAGTACTTC.

The gene calls are TRBV5-6 and TRBJ2-1, with 8 bases that match TRBD1. Germline CDR1 SGHDT, CDR2 YYEEEE. Trimming at V came to 4 bases and at J to 5 bases, leaving 11 bases not matched to a gene. This CDR3 has 16 residues. CDR3 nucleotides: TGTGCCAGCAGCCGACAGGGGACAAATAGTCACAATGAGCAGTTCTTC. It translates to CASSRQGTNSHNEQFF.

There are many counts of this clonotype. The chain carries TRBV5-6 and TRBJ2-3; no definite D call. The CDR3 runs 11 residues. Germline assignment: CDR1 SGHDT and CDR2 YYEEEE. V shed 4 bases and J shed 8 bases, with 8 bases lying between them. The DNA of the CDR3 is TGTGCCAGCAGCAACGGCGGTACGCAGTATTTT. It codes for CASSNGGTQYF. Looking up the rest from reference TRBV5-6 and TRBJ2-3 gives the full variable domain: DAGVTQSPTHLIKTRGQQVTLRCSPKSGHDTVSWYQQALGQGPQFIFQYYEEEERQRGNFPDRFSGHQFPNYSSELNVNALLLGDSALYLCASSNGGTQYFGPGTRLTVL.

This clonotype was recorded a few times. This chain joins TRBV7-9 and TRBJ2-3, with 7 bases that match TRBD2. V shed 3 bases and J 4 bases; nucleotides not matched to a gene: 7. The CDR3 totals 15 residues. The germline V gene has CDR1 SEHNR and CDR2 FQNEAQ (reference sequence). CDR3 amino acids: CASSFPLGRADTQYF. CDR3 bases: TGTGCCAGCAGCTTCCCCCTAGGGAGGGCAGATACGCAGTATTTT.

This clonotype came up many times. J is TRBJ2-3 and V is TRBV12-3 or TRBV12-4, with 8 bases identical to TRBD1. The J segment lost 10 bases and the V segment lost 3 bases, leaving 9 bases of the junction unmatched. The CDR3 extends over 14 amino acids. In DNA, the CDR3 is TGTGCCAGCAGTTTTAGGGGGACAGGAGCCCCGCAGTATTTT. It codes for CASSFRGTGAPQYF.

This clonotype came up many times. The chain couples TRBV15 to TRBJ2-1; 9 bases are a match to TRBD1. The CDR3 covers 15 residues. Germline V gene sequence: CDR1 LNHNV, CDR2 YYDKDF (reference sequence). The V gene end was trimmed by 2 bases and the J gene end by 10 bases; junction bases not matched to a gene: 9. CDR3 in DNA: TGTGCCACCAGCAGAACGGGACAGGGCAGGCGGGAGCAGTTCTTC. Translated: CATSRTGQGRREQFF.

The chain carries TRBV18 and TRBJ1-1; 7 nucleotides agree with TRBD1. The junction had 8 bases not matched to a gene; V was cut back by 6 bases and J by 7 bases. In germline, CDR1 is KGHSH, CDR2 LQKENI. This CDR3 contains 13 residues. This CDR3 reads CASSAGQFDEAFF. CDR3 DNA sequence: TGTGCCAGCTCGGCGGGACAGTTTGATGAAGCTTTCTTT.

This clonotype was detected only once. The rearrangement links TRBV1 to TRBJ2-5; the D call of TRBD1 is as the table states it, not checked on the DNA. TRBV1 is recorded as a pseudogene. CDR3 length: 17 amino acids. CDR3 bases: TGCACCAGCAGCCAAGAGACCCGGACAGCATTCGGAGAGACCCAGTACTTC. Protein sequence: CTSSQETRTAFGETQYF.

This clonotype was seen only a few times. This sequence joins TRBV14 and TRBJ1-4; the D is unclear. The V and J ends lost 6 bases and 4 bases respectively, with 12 bases between them. Germline V gene lookup returns CDR1 SGHDN and CDR2 FVKESK. The CDR3 extends over 14 amino acids. CDR3 nucleotide sequence: TGTGCCAGCAGTCCCCTGGTGCGTAATGAAAAACTGTTTTTT. This sequence encodes CASSPLVRNEKLFF.

This clonotype was counted between two and nine times. CDR3 nucleotide sequence: TGTGCCACGGGGGGAAGCACCGGGGAGCTGTTTTTT. Translated, it gives CATGGSTGELFF. The chain carries TRBV5-4 and TRBJ2-2, with TRBD2 identical over 7 bases. V dropped 9 bases and J dropped 4; count of bases not matched to a gene: 3. This CDR3 has 12 residues. Per the germline V gene, CDR1 is SGHNT and CDR2 is YYREEE (reference sequence).

The chain has TRBV19 and TRBJ1-3, with D unclear. The CDR3 is 11 residues long. V gave up 10 bases and J gave up 8 bases, with 12 bases separating them. Germline-derived CDR1 and CDR2 are LNHDA and SQIVND (reference sequence). The CDR3, as DNA: TGTGCCATCGCGACGGGAGACACCATATATTTT. This codes for CAIATGDTIYF.

The chain joins TRBV5-1 to TRBJ2-3; TRBD2 is a possible D gene (6 bases). Germline CDR1 SGHRS, CDR2 YFSETQ. Between the trimmed V and J ends, which lost 6 bases and 2 bases, there was a span of 13 bases. This CDR3 is built from 14 residues. The CDR3 protein is CASTGGAPTDTQYF. The CDR3 nucleotides are TGCGCCAGCACTGGCGGGGCACCCACAGATACGCAGTATTTT.

The chain combines TRBV11-2 with TRBJ2-1; unclear D gene. This CDR3 has 13 residues. In germline, CDR1 is SGHAT, CDR2 FQNNGV. V was pared by 3 bases and J by 10 bases, with 13 bases between. The CDR3 region is CASSFPAGTEQFF. DNA of the CDR3: TGTGCCAGCAGCTTTCCCGCAGGAACCGAGCAGTTCTTC.

This clonotype was seen repeatedly, ten times or more. The chain uses TRBV13 and TRBJ2-3; perhaps TRBD2 as D (6 bases). The germline gives CDR1 PRHDT, CDR2 FYEKMQ (reference sequence). V was trimmed by 1 base and J by 1 base, leaving 12 bases between them. This CDR3 is 16 amino acids long. CDR3 nucleotide sequence: TGTGCCAGCAGCTTAGTTGCCGGGGGTGGCACAGATACGCAGTATTTT. Translating it yields CASSLVAGGGTDTQYF.

This clonotype was counted at least ten times. The chain links TRBV12-3 or TRBV12-4 to TRBJ1-1, with 12 bases fitting TRBD1. The ends lost 5 bases at V and 2 bases at J; junction bases unmatched: 6. This CDR3 is 16 amino acids long. CDR3 loop: CASSPGDRGRNTEAFF. In nucleotides, the CDR3 is TGTGCCAGCAGTCCCGGGGACAGGGGGCGAAACACTGAAGCTTTCTTT.

This clonotype was recorded at least ten times. The chain links TRBV10-3 to TRBJ1-3; D is undetermined. The CDR3 is 12 amino acids. Germline assignment: CDR1 ENHRY and CDR2 SYGVKD. Trimming removed 4 bases from V and 4 bases from J, with 5 bases in between. Here the CDR3 reads CAISGQGNTIYF. DNA of the CDR3: TGTGCCATCAGTGGGCAGGGAAACACCATATATTTT.

This clonotype occurred many times. The chain uses TRBV6-6 and TRBJ2-3; D not certain. This CDR3 has 13 residues. Germline CDR1 and CDR2: MNHNY and SVGAGI (reference sequence). The ends were cut back, 1 base at V and 6 bases at J, with 8 bases in the middle. The CDR3 region has the DNA TGTGCCAGCAGTTACTTCCGCGAGGATACGCAGTATTTT. This sequence encodes CASSYFREDTQYF.